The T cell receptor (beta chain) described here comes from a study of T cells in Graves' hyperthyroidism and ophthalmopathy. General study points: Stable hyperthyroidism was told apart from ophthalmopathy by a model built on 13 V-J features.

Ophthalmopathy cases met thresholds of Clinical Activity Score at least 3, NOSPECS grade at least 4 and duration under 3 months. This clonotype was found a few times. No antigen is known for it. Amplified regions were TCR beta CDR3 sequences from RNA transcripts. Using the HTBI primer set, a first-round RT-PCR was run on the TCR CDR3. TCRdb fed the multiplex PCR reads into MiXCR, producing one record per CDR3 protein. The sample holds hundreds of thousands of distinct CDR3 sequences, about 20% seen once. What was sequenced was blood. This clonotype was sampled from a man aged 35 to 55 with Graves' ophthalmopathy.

CDR3 residues: CSASPVPSNEKLFF. The DNA of the CDR3 is TGCAGTGCTAGCCCGGTCCCTTCTAATGAAAAACTGTTTTTT. This chain connects TRBV20-1 to TRBJ1-4; D unresolved. The CDR3 covers 14 residues. Germline CDR1 reads DFQATT; CDR2 reads SNEGSKA (reference sequence). Trimming took off 3 bases at V and 3 bases at J, with 11 bases between the two ends.